This T cell receptor beta chain came from a study of cytomegalovirus exposure and HLA in healthy donors. General study findings and limits: Presence/absence results assume similar sequencing depth per donor, which may not hold.

This clone was detected a few times. Its antigen remains unknown. Primers for the PCR totalled 60 Vbeta and 13 Jbeta. Sequenced by immunoSEQ multiplex PCR; TCRdb stores in-frame clones only, minus some. The table lists about 89,000 clones, 86% of them singletons. The receptor's source is a man under 40 in good health and CMV-seropositive. The sequencing sample was made of PBMCs.

CDR3 coding DNA: TGTGCCAGCAGTGCCCTAGCGGGAGAGGGTACCGGGGAGCTGTTTTTT. Translated, it gives CASSALAGEGTGELFF. V usage is TRBV6-4 and J usage is TRBJ2-2; 10 bases fit TRBD2. CDR1 is MRHNA and CDR2 is SNTAGT in the germline V gene. CDR3 length: 16 amino acids. V lost 4 bases and J lost 5; bases outside the gene matches: 7.